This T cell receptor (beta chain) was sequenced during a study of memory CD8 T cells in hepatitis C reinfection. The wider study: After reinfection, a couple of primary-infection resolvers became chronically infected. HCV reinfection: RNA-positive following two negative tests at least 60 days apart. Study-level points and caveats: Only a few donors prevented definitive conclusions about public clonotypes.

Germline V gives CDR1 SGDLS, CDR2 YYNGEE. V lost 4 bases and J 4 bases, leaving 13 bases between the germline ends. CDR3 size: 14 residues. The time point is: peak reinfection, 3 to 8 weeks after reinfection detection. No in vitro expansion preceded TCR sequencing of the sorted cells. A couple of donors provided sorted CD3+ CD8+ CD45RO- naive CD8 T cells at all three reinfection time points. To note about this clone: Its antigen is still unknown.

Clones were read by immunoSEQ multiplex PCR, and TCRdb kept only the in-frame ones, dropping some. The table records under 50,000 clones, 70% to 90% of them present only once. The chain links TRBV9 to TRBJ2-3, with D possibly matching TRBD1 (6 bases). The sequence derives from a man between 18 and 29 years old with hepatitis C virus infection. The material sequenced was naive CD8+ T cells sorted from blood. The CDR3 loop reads CASSPTGSADTQYF. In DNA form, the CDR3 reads TGTGCCAGCAGCCCCACAGGGTCGGCAGATACGCAGTATTTT.